This T cell receptor (beta chain) comes out of a study of low-dose radiotherapy and immunotherapy resistance in tumors. This clonotype was found a few times. Sample time point: before trial treatment. The CDR3 contains 12 residues. V was cut by 8 bases and J by 7 bases, with 13 bases left in between. Covering alpha and beta chains, TRAV- and TRBV-specific primers were used for the first-strand cDNA. Amplification of TCRs used a constant-region primer and V-primer adapter for about 18 PCR cycles. Via MiXCR, TCRdb re-called the reads, giving one row per CDR3 protein. The sample includes more than 45,000 distinct CDR3 sequences, approximately 26% of them seen just once.

This chain links TRBV5-3 with TRBJ1-3; unclear D gene. TRBV5-3 is recorded as an ORF, its role being uncertain. The sample in question was PBMCs, obtained before treatment. This TCR was recovered from a male donor with prostate cancer. The CDR3 nucleotides are TGTGCCAGCAGCCGGGAGGAGAACACCATATATTTT. Its translation: CASSREENTIYF.